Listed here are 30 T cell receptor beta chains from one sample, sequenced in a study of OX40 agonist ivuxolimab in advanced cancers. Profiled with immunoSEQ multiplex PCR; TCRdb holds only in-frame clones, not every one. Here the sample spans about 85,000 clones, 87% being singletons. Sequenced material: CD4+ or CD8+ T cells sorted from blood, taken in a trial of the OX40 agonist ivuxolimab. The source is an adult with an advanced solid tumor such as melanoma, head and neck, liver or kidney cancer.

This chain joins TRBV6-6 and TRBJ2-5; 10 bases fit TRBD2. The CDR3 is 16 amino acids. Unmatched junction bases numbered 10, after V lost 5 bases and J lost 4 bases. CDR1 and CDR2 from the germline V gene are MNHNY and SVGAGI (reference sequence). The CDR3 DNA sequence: TGTGCCAGCAGTCTTGTAGCTAGCGGGAGTGGAGAGACCCAGTACTTC. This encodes CASSLVASGSGETQYF.

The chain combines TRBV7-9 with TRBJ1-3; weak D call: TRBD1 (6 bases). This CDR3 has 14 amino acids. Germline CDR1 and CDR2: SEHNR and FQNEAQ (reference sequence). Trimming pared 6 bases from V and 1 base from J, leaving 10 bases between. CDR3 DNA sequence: TGTGCCAGCAGTGATACAGGGTCTGGAAACACCATATATTTT. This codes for CASSDTGSGNTIYF.

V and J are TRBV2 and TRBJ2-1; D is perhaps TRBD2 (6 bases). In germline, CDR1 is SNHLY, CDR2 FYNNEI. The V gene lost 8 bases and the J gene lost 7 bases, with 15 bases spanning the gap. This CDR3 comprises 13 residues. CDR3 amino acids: CASLETRFNEQFF. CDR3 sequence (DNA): TGTGCCAGCCTGGAGACTAGATTTAATGAGCAGTTCTTC.

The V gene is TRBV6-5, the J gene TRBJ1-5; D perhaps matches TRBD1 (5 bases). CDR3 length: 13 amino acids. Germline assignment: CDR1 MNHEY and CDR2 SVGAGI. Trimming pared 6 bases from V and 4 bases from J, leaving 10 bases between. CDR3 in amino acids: CASRGTVNQPQHF. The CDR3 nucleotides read TGTGCCAGCAGGGGGACGGTAAATCAGCCCCAGCATTTT.

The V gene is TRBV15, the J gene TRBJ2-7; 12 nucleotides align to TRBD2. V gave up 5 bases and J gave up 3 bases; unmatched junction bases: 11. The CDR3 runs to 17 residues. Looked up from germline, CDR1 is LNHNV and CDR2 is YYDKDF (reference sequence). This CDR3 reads CATSDGITSGRIYEQYF. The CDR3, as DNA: TGTGCCACCAGCGACGGAATAACTAGCGGGAGGATCTACGAGCAGTACTTC.

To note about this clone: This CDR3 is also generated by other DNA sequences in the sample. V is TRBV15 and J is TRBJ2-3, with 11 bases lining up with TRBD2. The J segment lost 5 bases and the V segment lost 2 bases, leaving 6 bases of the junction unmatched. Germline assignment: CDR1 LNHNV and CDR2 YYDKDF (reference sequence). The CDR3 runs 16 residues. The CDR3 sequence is CATSRLAGGRGDTQYF. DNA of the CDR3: TGTGCCACCAGCAGACTAGCGGGAGGAAGGGGAGATACGCAGTATTTT.

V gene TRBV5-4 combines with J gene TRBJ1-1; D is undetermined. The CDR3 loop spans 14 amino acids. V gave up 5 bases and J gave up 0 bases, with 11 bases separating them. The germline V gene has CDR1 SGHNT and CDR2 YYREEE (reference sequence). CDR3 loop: CASRPAAVNTEAFF. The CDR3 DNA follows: TGTGCCAGCAGGCCCGCGGCTGTGAACACTGAAGCTTTCTTT.

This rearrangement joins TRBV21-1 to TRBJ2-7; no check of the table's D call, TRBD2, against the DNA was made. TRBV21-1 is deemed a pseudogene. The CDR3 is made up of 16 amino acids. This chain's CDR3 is CASSKAARGNDYEQYF. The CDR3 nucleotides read TGTGCCAGCAGCAAAGCAGCCCGCGGCAACGACTACGAGCAGTACTTC.

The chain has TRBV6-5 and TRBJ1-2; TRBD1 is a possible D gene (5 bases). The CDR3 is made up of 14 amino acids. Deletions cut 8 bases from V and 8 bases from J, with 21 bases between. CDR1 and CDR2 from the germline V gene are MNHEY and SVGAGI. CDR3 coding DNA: TGTGCCAGCTTCCGGGCCCTGGGGCAGATAGGCTACACCTTC. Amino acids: CASFRALGQIGYTF.

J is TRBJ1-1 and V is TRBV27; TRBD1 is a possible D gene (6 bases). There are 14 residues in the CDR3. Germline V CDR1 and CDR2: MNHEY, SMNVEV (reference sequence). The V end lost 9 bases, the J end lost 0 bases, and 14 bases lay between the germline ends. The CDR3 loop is CASYRAGVNTEAFF. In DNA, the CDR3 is TGTGCCAGTTACAGGGCGGGGGTGAACACTGAAGCTTTCTTT.

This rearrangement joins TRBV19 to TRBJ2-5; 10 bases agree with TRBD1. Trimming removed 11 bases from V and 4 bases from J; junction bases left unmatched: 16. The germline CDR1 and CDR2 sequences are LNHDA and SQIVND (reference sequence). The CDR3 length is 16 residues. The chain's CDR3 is CAPSVGQGFRGETQYF. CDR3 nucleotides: TGTGCCCCGAGCGTGGGACAGGGGTTCCGAGGAGAGACCCAGTACTTC.

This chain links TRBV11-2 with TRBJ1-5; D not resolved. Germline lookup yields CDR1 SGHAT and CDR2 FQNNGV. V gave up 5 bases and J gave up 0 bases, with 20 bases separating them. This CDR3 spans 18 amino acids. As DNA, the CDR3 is TGTGCCAGCAGCCAAGGTATAAGAGGATCTTCTAGCAATCAGCCCCAGCATTTT. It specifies CASSQGIRGSSSNQPQHF.

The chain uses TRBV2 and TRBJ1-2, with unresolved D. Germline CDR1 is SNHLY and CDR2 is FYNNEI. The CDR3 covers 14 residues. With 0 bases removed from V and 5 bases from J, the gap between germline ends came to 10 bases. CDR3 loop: CASSEADTFYGYTF. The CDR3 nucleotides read TGTGCCAGCAGTGAAGCCGACACTTTTTATGGCTACACCTTC.

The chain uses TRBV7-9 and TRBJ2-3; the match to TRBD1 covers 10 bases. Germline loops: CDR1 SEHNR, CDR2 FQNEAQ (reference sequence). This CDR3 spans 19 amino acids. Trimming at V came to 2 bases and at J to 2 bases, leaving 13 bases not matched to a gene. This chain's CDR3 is CASSLKGQGLAGSTDTQYF. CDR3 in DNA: TGTGCCAGCAGCTTAAAGGGACAGGGGCTAGCGGGTTCCACAGATACGCAGTATTTT.

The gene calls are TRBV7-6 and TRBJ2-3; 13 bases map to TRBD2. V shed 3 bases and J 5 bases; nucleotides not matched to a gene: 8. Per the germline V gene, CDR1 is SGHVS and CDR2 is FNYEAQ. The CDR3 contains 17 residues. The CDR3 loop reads CASSLGLAGISGDTQYF. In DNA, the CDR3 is TGTGCCAGCAGCTTGGGACTAGCGGGGATTTCAGGAGATACGCAGTATTTT. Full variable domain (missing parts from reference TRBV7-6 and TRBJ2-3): GAGVSQSPRYKVTKRGQDVALRCDPISGHVSLYWYRQALGQGPEFLTYFNYEAQQDKSGLPNDRFSAERPEGSISTLTIQRTEQRDSAMYRCASSLGLAGISGDTQYFGPGTRLTVL.

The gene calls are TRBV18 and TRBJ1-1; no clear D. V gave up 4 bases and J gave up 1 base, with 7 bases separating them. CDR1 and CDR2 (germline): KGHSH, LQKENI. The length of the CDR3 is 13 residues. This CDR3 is CASSLSRNTEAFF. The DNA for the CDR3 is TGTGCCAGCTCACTTTCGAGGAACACTGAAGCTTTCTTT.

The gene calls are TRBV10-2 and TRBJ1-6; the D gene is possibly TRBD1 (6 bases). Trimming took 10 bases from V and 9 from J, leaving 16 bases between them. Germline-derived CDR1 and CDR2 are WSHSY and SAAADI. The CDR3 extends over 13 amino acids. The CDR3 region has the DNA TGCGCCACAAAGGGGGATCTTAGTTCACCCCTCCACTTT. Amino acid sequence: CATKGDLSSPLHF.

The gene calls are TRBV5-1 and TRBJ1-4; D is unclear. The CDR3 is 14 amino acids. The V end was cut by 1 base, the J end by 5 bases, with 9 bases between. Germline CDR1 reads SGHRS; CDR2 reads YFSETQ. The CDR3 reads CASSLYTGNEKLFF. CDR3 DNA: TGCGCCAGCAGCTTGTACACCGGAAATGAAAAACTGTTTTTT. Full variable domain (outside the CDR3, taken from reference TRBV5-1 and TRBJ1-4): KAGVTQTPRYLIKTRGQQVTLSCSPISGHRSVSWYQQTPGQGLQFLFEYFSETQRNKGNFPGRFSGRQFSNSRSEMNVSTLELGDSALYLCASSLYTGNEKLFFGSGTQLSVL.

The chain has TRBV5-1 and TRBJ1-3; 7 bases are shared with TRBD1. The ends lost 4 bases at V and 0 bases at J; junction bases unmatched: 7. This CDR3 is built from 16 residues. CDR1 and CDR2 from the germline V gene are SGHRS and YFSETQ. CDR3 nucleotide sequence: TGCGCCAGCAGCCCGCAGGGGGTAGACTCTGGAAACACCATATATTTT. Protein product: CASSPQGVDSGNTIYF.

This CDR3 reads CASSPRRDLYNEQFF. The DNA of the CDR3 is TGTGCCAGCAGCCCCCGTCGGGACTTATACAATGAGCAGTTCTTC. This chain connects TRBV5-6 to TRBJ2-1; possibly TRBD2 for D (6 bases). This CDR3 spans 15 amino acids. V lost 4 bases and J 4 bases, leaving 15 bases between the germline ends. The germline V gene encodes CDR1 SGHDT and CDR2 YYEEEE.

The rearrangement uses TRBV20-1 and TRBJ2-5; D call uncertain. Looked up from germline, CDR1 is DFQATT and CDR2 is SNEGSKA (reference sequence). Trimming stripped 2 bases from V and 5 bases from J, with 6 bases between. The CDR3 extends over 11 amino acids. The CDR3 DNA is TGCAGTGCTAGATTTCTGGAGACCCAGTACTTC. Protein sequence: CSARFLETQYF.

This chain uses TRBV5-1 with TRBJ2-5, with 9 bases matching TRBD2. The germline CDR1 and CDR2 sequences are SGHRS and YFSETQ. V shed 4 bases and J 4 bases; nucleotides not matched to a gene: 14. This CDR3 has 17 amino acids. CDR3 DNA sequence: TGCGCCAGCAGCCCTCTCCCCAGCGGGAGGTCGGCAGAGACCCAGTACTTC. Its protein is CASSPLPSGRSAETQYF. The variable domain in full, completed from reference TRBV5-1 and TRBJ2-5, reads KAGVTQTPRYLIKTRGQQVTLSCSPISGHRSVSWYQQTPGQGLQFLFEYFSETQRNKGNFPGRFSGRQFSNSRSEMNVSTLELGDSALYLCASSPLPSGRSAETQYFGPGTRLLVL.

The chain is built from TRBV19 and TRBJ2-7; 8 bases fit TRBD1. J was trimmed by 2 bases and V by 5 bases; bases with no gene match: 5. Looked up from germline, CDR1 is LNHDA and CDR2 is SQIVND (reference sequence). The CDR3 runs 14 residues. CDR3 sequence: CASSVRQGPYEQYF. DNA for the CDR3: TGTGCCAGTAGTGTCCGACAGGGGCCCTACGAGCAGTACTTC.

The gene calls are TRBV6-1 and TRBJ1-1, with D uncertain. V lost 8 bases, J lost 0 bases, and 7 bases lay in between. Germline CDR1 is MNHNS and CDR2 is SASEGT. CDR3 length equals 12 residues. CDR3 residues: CASLQMNTEAFF. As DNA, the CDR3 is TGTGCCAGCTTACAGATGAACACTGAAGCTTTCTTT.

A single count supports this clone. The CDR3 region has the DNA TGTGCCAGCAGATCTTGGACTCTGAACACTGAAGCTTTCTTT. Translation: CASRSWTLNTEAFF. This rearrangement joins TRBV28 to TRBJ1-1; D remains unclear. In germline, CDR1 is MDHEN, CDR2 SYDVKM. V lost 6 bases, J lost 0 bases, and 11 bases lay in between. The CDR3 length is 14 residues.

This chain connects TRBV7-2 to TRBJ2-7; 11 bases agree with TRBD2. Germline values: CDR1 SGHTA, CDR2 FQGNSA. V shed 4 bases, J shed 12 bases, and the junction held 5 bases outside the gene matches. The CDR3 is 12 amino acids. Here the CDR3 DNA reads TGTGCCAGCAGCTCCTGGACTAGCGGGCCGTACTTC. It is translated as CASSSWTSGPYF.

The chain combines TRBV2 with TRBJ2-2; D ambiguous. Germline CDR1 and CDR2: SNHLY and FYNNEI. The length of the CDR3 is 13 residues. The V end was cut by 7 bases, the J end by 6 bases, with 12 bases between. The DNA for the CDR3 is TGTGCCAGCACTCCCCGGGTTCCCGGGGAGCTGTTTTTT. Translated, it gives CASTPRVPGELFF.

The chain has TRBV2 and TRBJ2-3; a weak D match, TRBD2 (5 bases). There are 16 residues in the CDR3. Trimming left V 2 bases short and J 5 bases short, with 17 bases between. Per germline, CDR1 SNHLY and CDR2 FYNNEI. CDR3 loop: CASSETNGKRIDTQYF. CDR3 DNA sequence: TGTGCCAGCAGTGAAACAAACGGGAAAAGAATAGATACGCAGTATTTT.

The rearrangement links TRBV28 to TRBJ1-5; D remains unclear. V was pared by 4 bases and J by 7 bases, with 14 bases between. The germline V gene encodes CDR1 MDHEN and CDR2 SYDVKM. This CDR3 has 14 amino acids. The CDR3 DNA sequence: TGTGCCAGCAGTTCTCAGGCCCGAAGACAGCCCCAGCATTTT. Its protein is CASSSQARRQPQHF.

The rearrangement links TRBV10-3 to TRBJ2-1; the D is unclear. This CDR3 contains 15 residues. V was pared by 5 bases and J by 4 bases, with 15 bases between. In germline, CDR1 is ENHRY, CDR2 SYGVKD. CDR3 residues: CAISPRMDRYNEQFF. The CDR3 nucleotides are TGTGCCATCAGTCCCCGAATGGATCGATACAATGAGCAGTTCTTC.